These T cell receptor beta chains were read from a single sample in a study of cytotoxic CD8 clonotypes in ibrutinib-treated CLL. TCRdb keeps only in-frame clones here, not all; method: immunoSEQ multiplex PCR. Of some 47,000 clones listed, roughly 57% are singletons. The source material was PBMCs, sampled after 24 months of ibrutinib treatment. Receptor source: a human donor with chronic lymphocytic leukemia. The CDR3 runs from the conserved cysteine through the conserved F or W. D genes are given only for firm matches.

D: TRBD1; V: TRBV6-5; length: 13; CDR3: CASSTGTAYGYTF
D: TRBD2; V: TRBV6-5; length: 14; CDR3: CASRAGLAGDEQFF
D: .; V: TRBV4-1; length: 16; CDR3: CASSQESGIGTDTQYF
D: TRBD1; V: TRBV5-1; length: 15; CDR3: CASSLGQGITGELFF
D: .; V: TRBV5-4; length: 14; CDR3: CASSLDGLNYGYTF
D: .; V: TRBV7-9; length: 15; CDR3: CASSSHRDPGYEQYF
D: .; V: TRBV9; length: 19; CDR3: CASSDPPGRGSAGANVLTF
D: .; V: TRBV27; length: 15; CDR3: CASRSGRGFGDEQFF
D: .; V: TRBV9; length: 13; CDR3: CASSVQGYNEQFF
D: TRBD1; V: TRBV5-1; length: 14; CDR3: CASSPGQGWDEQYF
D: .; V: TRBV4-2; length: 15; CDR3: CASSQGGQAGEKLFF
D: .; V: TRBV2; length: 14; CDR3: CATQPFGSTDTQYF
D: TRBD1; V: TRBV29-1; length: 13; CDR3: CSARGQSGETQYF
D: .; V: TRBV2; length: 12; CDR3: CASSGVYNEQFF
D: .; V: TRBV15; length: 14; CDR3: CATSRGGSNYGYTF
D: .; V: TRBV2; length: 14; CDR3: CASSKGSGGTEAFF
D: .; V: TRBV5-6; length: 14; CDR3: CASSNLRASYEQYF
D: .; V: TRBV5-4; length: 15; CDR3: CASSYPDRAKNIQYF
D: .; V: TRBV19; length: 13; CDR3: CASSQGGGNTIYF
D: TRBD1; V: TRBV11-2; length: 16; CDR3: CASSLGTRGPNTEAFF
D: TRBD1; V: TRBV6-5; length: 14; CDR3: CASSSPGQNYEQYF
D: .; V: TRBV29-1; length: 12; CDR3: CSVQGPTGELFF
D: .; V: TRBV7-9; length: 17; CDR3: CASSPSGIGRGGTEAFF
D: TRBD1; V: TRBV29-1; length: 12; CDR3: CSVGVGGNGYTF
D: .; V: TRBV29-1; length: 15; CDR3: CSVLGLGRGQETQYF
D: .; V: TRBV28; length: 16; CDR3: CASSPTPHRAREPQHF
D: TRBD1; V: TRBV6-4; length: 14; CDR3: CASSDDRGGSPLHF
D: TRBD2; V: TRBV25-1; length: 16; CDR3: CASSVSTSGGHRELFF
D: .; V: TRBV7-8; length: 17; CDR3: CASSLVLMSGTYNEQFF
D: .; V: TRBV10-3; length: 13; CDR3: CAISDRGNTEAFF
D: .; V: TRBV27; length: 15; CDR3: CASSRDRILTGELFF
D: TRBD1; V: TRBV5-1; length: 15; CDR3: CASSLGTGTAQPQHF
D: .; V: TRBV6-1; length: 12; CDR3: CASRFMNTEAFF
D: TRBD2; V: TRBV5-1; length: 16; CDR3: CASSLGYSGGFYEQYF
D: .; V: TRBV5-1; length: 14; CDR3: CASSLRVEGSGYTF
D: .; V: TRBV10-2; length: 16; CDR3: CASSAPPDSPPLELFF
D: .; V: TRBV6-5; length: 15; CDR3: CASSTSTGPGRGYTF
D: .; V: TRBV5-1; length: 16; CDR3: CASSGGTTSTNEKLFF
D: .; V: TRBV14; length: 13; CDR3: CASSQDVVGEAFF
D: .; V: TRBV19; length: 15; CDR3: CASSIGRGSTGELFF
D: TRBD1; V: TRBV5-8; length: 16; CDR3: CASSQTRQGLGDGYTF
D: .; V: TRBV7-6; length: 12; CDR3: CASSLDLDTQYF
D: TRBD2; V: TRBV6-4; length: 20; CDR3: CASRGRVLAGPARATDTQYF
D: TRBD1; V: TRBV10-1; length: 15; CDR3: CATGTGGSSGNTIYF
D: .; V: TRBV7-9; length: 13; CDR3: CASSAREVGEQYF
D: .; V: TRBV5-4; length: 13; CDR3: CASSKDIIDGYTF
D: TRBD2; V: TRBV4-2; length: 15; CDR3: CASSLTGGNTDTQYF
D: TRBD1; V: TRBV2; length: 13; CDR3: CASRRTGDGPQYF
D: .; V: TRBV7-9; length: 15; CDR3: CASSPRLMMDTEAFF
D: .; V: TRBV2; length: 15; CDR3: CASSEERSSYNEQFF
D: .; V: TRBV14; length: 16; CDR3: CASSPVRLGLNTEAFF
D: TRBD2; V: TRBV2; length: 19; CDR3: CASSDQPGLAGGGTDTQYF
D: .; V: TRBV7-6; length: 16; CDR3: CASSPYLSRSYNEQFF
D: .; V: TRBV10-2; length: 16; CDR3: CASSESLTKWNTEAFF
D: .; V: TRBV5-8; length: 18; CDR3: CASSPRDRGATLSNEQFF
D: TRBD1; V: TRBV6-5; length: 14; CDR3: CASSTQGAGSEQYF
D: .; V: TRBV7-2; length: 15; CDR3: CASSLVVSSGNTIYF